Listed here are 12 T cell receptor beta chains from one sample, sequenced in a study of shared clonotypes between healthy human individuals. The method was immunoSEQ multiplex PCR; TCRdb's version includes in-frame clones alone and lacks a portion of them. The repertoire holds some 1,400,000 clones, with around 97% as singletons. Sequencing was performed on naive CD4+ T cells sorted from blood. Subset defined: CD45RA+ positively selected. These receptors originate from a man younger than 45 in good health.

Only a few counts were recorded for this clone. CDR3 in DNA: TGTGCCAGCAGTGCCGAGGTGCTGGCTGAAGCTTTCTTT. Amino acid sequence: CASSAEVLAEAFF. V gene TRBV6-1 combines with J gene TRBJ1-1; no reliable D call. Germline V gene data show CDR1 as MNHNS and CDR2 as SASEGT. V lost 4 bases and J lost 6, with 12 bases in between. This CDR3 contains 13 residues.

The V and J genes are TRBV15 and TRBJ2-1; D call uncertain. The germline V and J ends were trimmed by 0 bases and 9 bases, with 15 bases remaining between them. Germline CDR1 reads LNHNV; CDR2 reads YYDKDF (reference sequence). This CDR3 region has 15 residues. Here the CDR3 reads CATSRDPSRNSEQFF. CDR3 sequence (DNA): TGTGCCACCAGCAGAGATCCGTCACGCAATTCTGAGCAGTTCTTC.

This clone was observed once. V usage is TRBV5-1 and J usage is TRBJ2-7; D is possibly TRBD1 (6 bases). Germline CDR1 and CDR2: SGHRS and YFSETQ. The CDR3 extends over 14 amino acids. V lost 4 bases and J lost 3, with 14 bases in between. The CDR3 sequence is CASSGGLRGYEQYF. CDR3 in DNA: TGCGCCAGCAGCGGGGGCCTCAGGGGCTACGAGCAGTACTTC.

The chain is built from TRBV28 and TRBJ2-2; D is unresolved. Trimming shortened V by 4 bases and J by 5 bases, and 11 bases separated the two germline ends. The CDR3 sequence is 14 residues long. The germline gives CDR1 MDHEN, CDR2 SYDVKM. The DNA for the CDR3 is TGTGCCAGCAGTTCCGTGTATTGGACCGGGGAGCTGTTTTTT. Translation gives CASSSVYWTGELFF.

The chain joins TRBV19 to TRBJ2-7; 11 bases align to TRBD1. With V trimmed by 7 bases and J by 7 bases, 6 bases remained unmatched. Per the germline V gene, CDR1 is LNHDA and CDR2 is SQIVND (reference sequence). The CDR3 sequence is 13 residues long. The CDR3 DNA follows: TGTGCCAGTAAGGGACAGGGGGTAGGTGAGCAGTACTTC. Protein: CASKGQGVGEQYF.

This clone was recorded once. The CDR3, as DNA: TGCGCCAGCAGCTTTTTCCCGGACGGCTACGAGCAGTACTTC. It specifies CASSFFPDGYEQYF. The chain couples TRBV5-1 to TRBJ2-7; no firm D call. Trimming cost V 2 bases and J 3 bases, with 12 bases left between them. The V gene's germline CDR1 is SGHRS and CDR2 YFSETQ. The CDR3 runs to 14 residues.

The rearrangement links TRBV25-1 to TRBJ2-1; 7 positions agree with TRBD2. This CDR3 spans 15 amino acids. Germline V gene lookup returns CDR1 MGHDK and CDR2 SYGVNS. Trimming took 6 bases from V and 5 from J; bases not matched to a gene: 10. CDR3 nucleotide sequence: TGTGCCAGCAGGGGAGCTGGGGGGGGGAACAATGAGCAGTTCTTC. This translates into CASRGAGGGNNEQFF.

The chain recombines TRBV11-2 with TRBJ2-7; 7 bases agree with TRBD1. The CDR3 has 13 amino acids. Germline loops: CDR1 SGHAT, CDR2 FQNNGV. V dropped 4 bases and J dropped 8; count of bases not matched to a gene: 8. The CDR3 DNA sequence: TGTGCCAGCAGCTGGCCCGGGACAGCAAAGCAGTACTTC. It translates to CASSWPGTAKQYF.

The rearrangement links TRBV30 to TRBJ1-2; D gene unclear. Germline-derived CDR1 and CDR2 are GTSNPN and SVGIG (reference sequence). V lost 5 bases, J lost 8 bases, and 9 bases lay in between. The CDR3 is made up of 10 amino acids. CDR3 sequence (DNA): TGTGCCTGGGACCTTTCGGGCTACACCTTC. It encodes CAWDLSGYTF.

CDR3 DNA: TGTGCCAGCAGCTTAGATCTGAGGGGGACCCAGTACTTC. Translation: CASSLDLRGTQYF. V usage is TRBV7-2 and J usage is TRBJ2-5; D may match TRBD1 or TRBD2 (5 bases each). Trimming took off 1 base at V and 7 bases at J, with 10 bases between the two ends. From germline, CDR1 is SGHTA and CDR2 FQGNSA. The CDR3 extends over 13 amino acids.

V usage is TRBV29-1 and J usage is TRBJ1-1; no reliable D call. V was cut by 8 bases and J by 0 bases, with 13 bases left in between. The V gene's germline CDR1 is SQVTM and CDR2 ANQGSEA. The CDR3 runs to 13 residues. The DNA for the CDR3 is TGCAGCACCCGTCCCCTAATGAACACTGAAGCTTTCTTT. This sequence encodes CSTRPLMNTEAFF.

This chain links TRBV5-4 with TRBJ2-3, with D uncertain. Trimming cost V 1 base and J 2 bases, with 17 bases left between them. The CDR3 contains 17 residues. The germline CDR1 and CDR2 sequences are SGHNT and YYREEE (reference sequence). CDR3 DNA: TGTGCCAGCAGCTTGCGGCTAGTGACATTTACCACAGATACGCAGTATTTT. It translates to CASSLRLVTFTTDTQYF. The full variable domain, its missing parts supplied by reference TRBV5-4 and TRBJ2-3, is ETGVTQSPTHLIKTRGQQVTLRCSSQSGHNTVSWYQQALGQGPQFIFQYYREEENGRGNFPPRFSGLQFPNYSSELNVNALELDDSALYLCASSLRLVTFTTDTQYFGPGTRLTVL.